These T cell receptor beta chains were read from a single sample in a study of response to subunit inactivated influenza vaccine. TCRdb redid the calling of the RT-PCR reads with MiXCR, one entry per CDR3 protein. The table lists some 540,000 distinct CDR3 sequences, approximately 20% of them singletons. The sample also formed part of further work on T cells expressing NK-cell markers.

The sample consisted of CD4+ T cells sorted from PBMCs, taken about 13 days after vaccination. These receptors all stem from a man in his fifties who received an inactivated influenza vaccine. Each CDR3 is given with its conserved first and last residue. A D gene is named only where the DNA matches it firmly.

v_gene: TRBV7-9; j_gene: TRBJ2-3; d_gene: TRBD2; CDR3aa: CASSLRRESTDTQYF
v_gene: TRBV28; j_gene: TRBJ2-7; d_gene: -; CDR3aa: CASSLPGRSNYF
v_gene: TRBV5-1; j_gene: TRBJ2-2; d_gene: TRBD1; CDR3aa: CASSLPGQSFTGELFF
v_gene: TRBV3-1; j_gene: TRBJ2-3; d_gene: -; CDR3aa: CASAAGSVTDTQYF
v_gene: TRBV2; j_gene: TRBJ1-1; d_gene: TRBD1; CDR3aa: CASSHIRQGFVAAFF
v_gene: TRBV20-1; j_gene: TRBJ2-3; d_gene: -; CDR3aa: CSAPGSGTDTQYF
v_gene: TRBV18; j_gene: TRBJ2-7; d_gene: TRBD1; CDR3aa: CASSPDRVLGEQYF
v_gene: TRBV29-1; j_gene: TRBJ2-1; d_gene: -; CDR3aa: CSVGQDYNEQFF
v_gene: TRBV5-1; j_gene: TRBJ1-1; d_gene: -; CDR3aa: CASSLAWTAEAFF
v_gene: TRBV5-1; j_gene: TRBJ1-2; d_gene: TRBD1; CDR3aa: CASSLAGTGGTANYGYTF
v_gene: TRBV10-3; j_gene: TRBJ2-5; d_gene: -; CDR3aa: CAIQKTGPQETQYF
v_gene: TRBV28; j_gene: TRBJ1-1; d_gene: -; CDR3aa: CASRLRTEAFF
v_gene: TRBV15; j_gene: TRBJ1-2; d_gene: TRBD1; CDR3aa: CATRDQGASDYGYTF
v_gene: TRBV20-1; j_gene: TRBJ2-7; d_gene: -; CDR3aa: CSARDSEGAYEQYF
v_gene: TRBV6-2/TRBV6-3; j_gene: TRBJ2-3; d_gene: -; CDR3aa: CASSYRGPSYSTDTASDTQYF
v_gene: TRBV20-1; j_gene: TRBJ1-2; d_gene: -; CDR3aa: CSAPDIEHGYTF
v_gene: TRBV20-1; j_gene: TRBJ2-7; d_gene: TRBD2; CDR3aa: CSALDSGLIEQYF
v_gene: TRBV12-3/TRBV12-4; j_gene: TRBJ2-2; d_gene: -; CDR3aa: CASRLGVSGLTGELFF
v_gene: TRBV3-1; j_gene: TRBJ1-2; d_gene: -; CDR3aa: CASSQGPIRVGANYGYTF
v_gene: TRBV6-5; j_gene: TRBJ2-3; d_gene: -; CDR3aa: CASSYPMGSSDTDTQYF
v_gene: TRBV15; j_gene: TRBJ2-4; d_gene: -; CDR3aa: CATSDRTASAKNIQYF
v_gene: TRBV27; j_gene: TRBJ2-3; d_gene: TRBD2; CDR3aa: CASSLKLATDTQYF
v_gene: TRBV29-1; j_gene: TRBJ2-3; d_gene: -; CDR3aa: CSVKQRVSTDTQYF
v_gene: TRBV27; j_gene: TRBJ2-7; d_gene: TRBD1; CDR3aa: CASSVRQGTYEQYF
v_gene: TRBV4-3; j_gene: TRBJ2-1; d_gene: TRBD1; CDR3aa: CASSQVGQGETEQFF
v_gene: TRBV5-4; j_gene: TRBJ2-5; d_gene: -; CDR3aa: CASSAGGLYQETQYF
v_gene: TRBV20-1; j_gene: TRBJ2-5; d_gene: -; CDR3aa: CSARLSVEAQYF
v_gene: TRBV20-1; j_gene: TRBJ2-1; d_gene: -; CDR3aa: CSASGQNNEQFF
v_gene: TRBV29-1; j_gene: TRBJ2-1; d_gene: TRBD1; CDR3aa: CSVARGQGEQFF
v_gene: TRBV5-5; j_gene: TRBJ2-7; d_gene: -; CDR3aa: CASSFPGAAYEQYF
v_gene: TRBV20-1; j_gene: TRBJ1-5; d_gene: -; CDR3aa: CSARVRGTVQPQHF
v_gene: TRBV6-2/TRBV6-3; j_gene: TRBJ2-7; d_gene: TRBD2; CDR3aa: CASSPGLAGRYEQYF
v_gene: TRBV10-2; j_gene: TRBJ2-3; d_gene: TRBD2; CDR3aa: CASSDGRGASTDTQYF
v_gene: TRBV5-1; j_gene: TRBJ2-3; d_gene: -; CDR3aa: CASSSGDTDTQYF
v_gene: TRBV7-9; j_gene: TRBJ2-7; d_gene: -; CDR3aa: CASSLAGTRNYEQYF
v_gene: TRBV11-2; j_gene: TRBJ2-1; d_gene: TRBD1; CDR3aa: CASSPRTGGTEQFF
v_gene: TRBV18; j_gene: TRBJ2-7; d_gene: TRBD1; CDR3aa: CASSPRDRSNEQYF
v_gene: TRBV5-1; j_gene: TRBJ1-2; d_gene: -; CDR3aa: CASSLANAGEGYTF
v_gene: TRBV18; j_gene: TRBJ1-5; d_gene: TRBD1; CDR3aa: CASSPPGGFNQPQHF
v_gene: TRBV9; j_gene: TRBJ2-7; d_gene: TRBD2; CDR3aa: CASSVDLAGDYEQYF
v_gene: TRBV5-6; j_gene: TRBJ2-6; d_gene: -; CDR3aa: CASSPPLGHSGANVLTF
v_gene: TRBV5-6; j_gene: TRBJ2-1; d_gene: TRBD2; CDR3aa: CASSWAAAGGLSSYNEQFF
v_gene: TRBV7-9; j_gene: TRBJ2-1; d_gene: -; CDR3aa: CASSPSGGDQSAVFF